This T cell receptor (beta chain) was sequenced in a study of CD8+ T cells in alopecia areata. Whole-study results and caveats: The treated group had a single nonresponder, limiting CD8+ expansion-response conclusions.

The authors extracted RNA and reverse transcribed it into cDNA as the sequencing template. Assay: immunoSEQ multiplex PCR; the TCRdb copy retains only in-frame clones and omits some. The data contain 190,000 or so clones, 58% of them singletons. The table lists this clone with many counts. Its specificity is not known. The CDR3 loop spans 13 amino acids. The V segment lost 7 bases and the J segment 7 bases; nucleotides outside the gene matches: 7. The germline V gene has CDR1 MNHNY and CDR2 SVGAGI (reference sequence). As to treatment: oral pan-JAK inhibitor, 5-10 mg twice daily. Alopecia areata patients gave lesional scalp punch biopsies and peripheral blood samples.

The rearrangement uses TRBV6-6 and TRBJ1-2; 9 bases fit TRBD1. The sequence derives from a human donor with alopecia areata. The input for sequencing was CD4+ T cells sorted from blood, taken at week 24, from a patient treated with tofacitinib. The CDR3 region is CASNLGQGSGYTF. CDR3 bases: TGTGCCAGCAACCTGGGACAGGGAAGTGGCTACACCTTC.